This T cell receptor beta chain was documented in a study of identical twins. In the case of this clonotype: Antigen specificity is unknown.

TCRdb re-derived calls from the 5' RACE reads in MiXCR, one entry per CDR3 protein. The sample has hundreds of thousands of distinct CDR3 sequences; 21% are singletons. Study findings and constraints: Partly confounded zero-insertion analyses could result from invariant MAIT and iNKT cells.

The germline V gene has CDR1 SGHTA and CDR2 FQGNSA. Trimming took 6 bases from V and 11 from J, leaving 18 bases between them. The CDR3 contains 13 residues. These data were also reused for a study on T cells expressing NK-cell markers. That work contributes: About 6 donors had dominant NKG2C+ clonotypes that comprised about 1.0-8% of their CD8+ T cells.

The source is a woman between 18 and 29 years old in good health. The specimen was PBMCs. This sequence joins TRBV7-2 and TRBJ2-3; D is unclear. DNA for the CDR3: TGTGCCAGCAGTCAACTCGGTCCTGTTAAGCAGTATTTT. It yields the protein CASSQLGPVKQYF.